These T cell receptor beta chains were read from a single sample in a study of blood T cell repertoires in COVID-19. Assay: immunoSEQ multiplex PCR; the TCRdb copy retains only in-frame clones and omits some. The top ten hold about 13% of the sample, which has roughly 200,000 clones, around 85% seen once. The sequencing sample was made of peripheral blood. These receptors were taken from a man aged 45 to 65 who had recovered from COVID-19. The CDR3 runs from the conserved cysteine through the conserved F or W. The order of the fields is J gene, clone size, V gene, D gene, CDR3 protein, CDR3 DNA. A D gene is named only where the DNA matches it firmly. Clone size is stated in some rows and not others, as once, few, many or a class when expanded.

J: TRBJ1-1
size: once
V: TRBV14
D: .
CDR3: CASSQAGGVVNTEAFF
DNA: TGTGCCAGCAGCCAAGCGGGGGGCGTGGTGAACACTGAAGCTTTCTTT

J: TRBJ2-2
size: .
V: TRBV7-2
D: TRBD2
CDR3: CASSRDYNTGELFF
DNA: TGTGCCAGCAGCCGGGACTACAACACCGGGGAGCTGTTTTTT

J: TRBJ1-3
size: many
V: TRBV7-2
D: .
CDR3: CASSLGSGSGNTIYF
DNA: TGTGCCAGCAGCTTAGGTTCGGGCTCTGGAAACACCATATATTTT

J: TRBJ1-2
size: .
V: TRBV4-2
D: .
CDR3: CASSQERESNYGYTF
DNA: TGTGCCAGCAGCCAAGAGAGAGAGTCTAACTATGGCTACACCTTC

J: TRBJ2-3
size: few
V: TRBV5-4
D: TRBD2
CDR3: CASSLGLASGTDTQYF
DNA: TGTGCCAGCAGCTTGGGACTAGCTAGTGGCACAGATACGCAGTATTTT

J: TRBJ2-5
size: once
V: TRBV27
D: .
CDR3: CASSLQGRGETQYF
DNA: TGTGCCAGCAGTTTACAGGGGAGGGGAGAGACCCAGTACTTC

J: TRBJ2-5
size: .
V: TRBV15
D: TRBD2
CDR3: CATSSRFSSGRLTQYF
DNA: TGTGCCACCAGCTCCCGCTTCTCTAGCGGGAGGTTGACCCAGTACTTC

J: TRBJ2-5
size: .
V: TRBV7-8
D: .
CDR3: CASSLRREETQYF
DNA: TGTGCCAGCAGCCTCAGACGGGAAGAGACCCAGTACTTC

J: TRBJ2-5
size: .
V: TRBV10-3
D: TRBD2
CDR3: CAISTSANQETQYF
DNA: TGTGCCATCAGTACTAGCGCGAACCAAGAGACCCAGTACTTC

J: TRBJ2-1
size: .
V: TRBV12-3/TRBV12-4
D: .
CDR3: CASSLGGGEQFF
DNA: TGTGCCAGCAGTTTAGGGGGAGGTGAGCAGTTCTTC

J: TRBJ1-1
size: .
V: TRBV4-3
D: .
CDR3: CASSQDVKALNTEAFF
DNA: TGCGCCAGCAGCCAAGATGTCAAAGCCTTGAACACTGAAGCTTTCTTT

J: TRBJ1-5
size: .
V: TRBV20-1
D: .
CDR3: CSASRAGNQPQHF
DNA: TGCAGTGCTAGTCGGGCAGGGAATCAGCCCCAGCATTTT

J: TRBJ2-3
size: .
V: TRBV7-9
D: TRBD1
CDR3: CASSSLGQGKTDTQYF
DNA: TGTGCCAGCAGCTCCTTGGGACAGGGAAAAACAGATACGCAGTATTTT

J: TRBJ1-3
size: .
V: TRBV9
D: TRBD1
CDR3: CASSPTGQGGNTIYF
DNA: TGTGCCAGCAGCCCAACCGGACAGGGAGGAAACACCATATATTTT

J: TRBJ2-3
size: .
V: TRBV4-2
D: .
CDR3: CASSQDLGDTQYF
DNA: TGTGCCAGCAGCCAAGATCTCGGGGATACGCAGTATTTT

J: TRBJ2-1
size: .
V: TRBV18
D: .
CDR3: CASSPFSENNEQFF
DNA: TGTGCCAGCTCACCTTTCTCGGAGAACAATGAGCAGTTCTTC

J: TRBJ2-5
size: .
V: TRBV7-2
D: .
CDR3: CASSLSWGGGSQETQYF
DNA: TGTGCCAGCAGCTTAAGCTGGGGAGGGGGGTCACAAGAGACCCAGTACTTC

J: TRBJ2-7
size: .
V: TRBV11-1
D: TRBD1
CDR3: CASSLELIGTGGEQYF
DNA: TGTGCCAGCAGCTTAGAACTTATCGGGACAGGGGGAGAGCAGTACTTC

J: TRBJ1-3
size: .
V: TRBV7-9
D: TRBD1
CDR3: CASSLRRQGLAGNTIYF
DNA: TGTGCCAGCAGCTTACGGAGACAGGGTTTGGCTGGAAACACCATATATTTT

J: TRBJ1-1
size: once
V: TRBV18
D: TRBD1
CDR3: CASSRQGMNTEAFF
DNA: TGTGCCAGCTCACGACAGGGTATGAACACTGAAGCTTTCTTT

J: TRBJ1-2
size: .
V: TRBV19
D: .
CDR3: CASSTPTGSYGYTF
DNA: TGTGCCAGTAGTACCCCGACAGGATCTTATGGCTACACCTTC

J: TRBJ2-1
size: .
V: TRBV6-5
D: .
CDR3: CASKEGMVGNEQFF
DNA: TGTGCCAGCAAGGAGGGAATGGTCGGGAATGAGCAGTTCTTC

J: TRBJ1-1
size: .
V: TRBV6-5
D: .
CDR3: CASSYWEGNEEAFF
DNA: TGTGCCAGCAGTTACTGGGAGGGTAACGAAGAAGCTTTCTTT

J: TRBJ2-5
size: .
V: TRBV28
D: .
CDR3: CASSFRVNQETQYF
DNA: TGTGCCAGCAGTTTCAGGGTCAATCAAGAGACCCAGTACTTC

J: TRBJ2-7
size: .
V: TRBV19
D: TRBD1
CDR3: CASSATGVYEQYF
DNA: TGTGCCAGTAGCGCTACAGGGGTCTACGAGCAGTACTTC

J: TRBJ2-7
size: .
V: TRBV10-3
D: .
CDR3: CAISDGRVSSYEQYF
DNA: TGTGCCATCAGTGATGGGCGGGTGAGCTCCTACGAGCAGTACTTC

J: TRBJ2-7
size: once
V: TRBV5-8
D: .
CDR3: CASSFDGSRSDEQYF
DNA: TGTGCCAGCAGCTTTGACGGGAGCCGAAGCGACGAGCAGTACTTC

J: TRBJ2-3
size: .
V: TRBV9
D: .
CDR3: CASTSSGASSTDTQYF
DNA: TGTGCCAGCACCTCGAGTGGGGCTAGTAGCACAGATACGCAGTATTTT

J: TRBJ2-1
size: .
V: TRBV28
D: TRBD1
CDR3: CASSFGPDRDEQFF
DNA: TGTGCCAGCAGTTTTGGCCCGGACAGGGATGAGCAGTTCTTC

J: TRBJ2-1
size: .
V: TRBV2
D: TRBD2
CDR3: CASSAGLAAYNEQFF
DNA: TGTGCCAGCAGCGCGGGACTAGCGGCGTACAATGAGCAGTTCTTC

J: TRBJ2-1
size: .
V: TRBV14
D: TRBD2
CDR3: CASSQLKGLAGPRKTYNEQFF
DNA: TGTGCCAGCAGCCAGCTTAAGGGACTAGCGGGACCCAGGAAGACCTACAATGAGCAGTTCTTC

J: TRBJ2-1
size: .
V: TRBV13
D: TRBD2
CDR3: CASSQAGAGNEQFF
DNA: TGTGCCAGCAGCCAAGCGGGAGCGGGTAATGAGCAGTTCTTC

J: TRBJ2-3
size: few
V: TRBV3-1/TRBV3-2
D: TRBD2
CDR3: CASSLTRGAGGNTDTQYF
DNA: TGTGCCAGCAGCCTTACCCGAGGGGCGGGAGGAAACACAGATACGCAGTATTTT

J: TRBJ2-1
size: .
V: TRBV5-1
D: TRBD1
CDR3: CASSLGTGPSYNEQFF
DNA: TGCGCCAGCAGCCTGGGGACAGGCCCAAGCTACAATGAGCAGTTCTTC

J: TRBJ2-3
size: .
V: TRBV7-2
D: TRBD2
CDR3: CASSLGLGQYTQYF
DNA: TGTGCCAGCAGCTTGGGACTAGGCCAATATACGCAGTATTTT

J: TRBJ2-7
size: .
V: TRBV4-3
D: .
CDR3: CASSQNSNYEQYF
DNA: TGCGCCAGCAGCCAAAATTCCAACTACGAGCAGTACTTC

J: TRBJ2-3
size: .
V: TRBV29-1
D: .
CDR3: CSVAAASTDTQYF
DNA: TGCAGCGTTGCTGCGGCTAGCACAGATACGCAGTATTTT

J: TRBJ1-5
size: .
V: TRBV11-2
D: .
CDR3: CASSSGGGNRAVLQPQHF
DNA: TGTGCCAGCAGCTCCGGTGGGGGAAACAGGGCCGTGTTGCAGCCCCAGCATTTT

J: TRBJ2-7
size: .
V: TRBV6-5
D: TRBD1
CDR3: CASSRGQNSYEQYF
DNA: TGTGCCAGCAGTCGGGGACAGAACTCCTACGAGCAGTACTTC

J: TRBJ1-2
size: .
V: TRBV13
D: TRBD1
CDR3: CASTHRRTGPGYTF
DNA: TGTGCCAGCACCCACCGGAGGACAGGGCCAGGCTACACCTTC

J: TRBJ2-7
size: .
V: TRBV5-6
D: .
CDR3: CASSLAPGSAYEQYF
DNA: TGTGCCAGCAGCTTGGCCCCAGGGTCTGCCTACGAGCAGTACTTC

J: TRBJ1-4
size: .
V: TRBV12-3/TRBV12-4
D: .
CDR3: CASSLAADEKLFF
DNA: TGTGCCAGCAGTTTAGCGGCCGATGAAAAACTGTTTTTT

J: TRBJ1-4
size: .
V: TRBV20-1
D: .
CDR3: CSARGEKLFF
DNA: TGCAGTGCCAGGGGTGAAAAACTGTTTTTT

J: TRBJ2-1
size: .
V: TRBV19
D: TRBD2
CDR3: CASSIEGLVVNEQFF
DNA: TGTGCCAGTAGTATAGAAGGACTAGTGGTCAATGAGCAGTTCTTC

J: TRBJ2-7
size: .
V: TRBV9
D: TRBD2
CDR3: CASSGGTSGSYEQYF
DNA: TGTGCCAGCAGCGGCGGGACTAGCGGCTCCTACGAGCAGTACTTC

J: TRBJ1-2
size: .
V: TRBV30
D: .
CDR3: CAWMGLGGPTNYGYTF
DNA: TGTGCCTGGATGGGGCTTGGAGGGCCTACAAACTATGGCTACACCTTC

J: TRBJ2-2
size: .
V: TRBV9
D: TRBD1
CDR3: CASSDRGRDTGELFF
DNA: TGTGCCAGCAGCGACAGGGGGCGCGACACCGGGGAGCTGTTTTTT

J: TRBJ2-5
size: .
V: TRBV5-1
D: .
CDR3: CASSLEAVGQETQYF
DNA: TGCGCCAGCAGCTTGGAAGCGGTGGGGCAAGAGACCCAGTACTTC

J: TRBJ1-5
size: .
V: TRBV5-8
D: .
CDR3: CASRQDTQGRPQHF
DNA: TGTGCCAGCAGACAGGACACCCAAGGGCGGCCCCAGCATTTT

J: TRBJ2-7
size: .
V: TRBV19
D: .
CDR3: CASSPRGALYEQYF
DNA: TGTGCCAGTAGTCCCAGGGGTGCTTTGTACGAGCAGTACTTC

J: TRBJ1-5
size: .
V: TRBV19
D: .
CDR3: CASSADSVRPQHF
DNA: TGTGCCAGTAGTGCCGACAGTGTGCGGCCCCAGCATTTT

J: TRBJ2-7
size: .
V: TRBV11-2
D: .
CDR3: CASSLAGYEQYF
DNA: TGTGCCAGCAGCTTAGCGGGATACGAGCAGTACTTC

J: TRBJ1-4
size: .
V: TRBV12-3/TRBV12-4
D: .
CDR3: CASSLTTAQKLFF
DNA: TGTGCCAGCAGTTTAACGACAGCCCAAAAACTGTTTTTT

J: TRBJ1-5
size: .
V: TRBV20-1
D: TRBD1
CDR3: CSASPPGGQVDQPQHF
DNA: TGCAGTGCTAGTCCACCGGGGGGACAGGTCGATCAGCCCCAGCATTTT

J: TRBJ1-3
size: .
V: TRBV29-1
D: .
CDR3: CSVEGGFSGNTIYF
DNA: TGCAGCGTTGAAGGAGGGTTCTCTGGAAACACCATATATTTT

J: TRBJ2-7
size: .
V: TRBV7-9
D: .
CDR3: CASTRGSLGRAEREQYF
DNA: TGTGCCAGCACTAGAGGGTCGCTAGGGCGGGCTGAACGCGAGCAGTACTTC

J: TRBJ2-7
size: .
V: TRBV19
D: TRBD2
CDR3: CASSTRTSNEQYF
DNA: TGTGCCAGTAGTACGAGGACTAGTAACGAGCAGTACTTC